The 17 T cell receptor beta chains listed next were all sequenced from one sample in a study of blood T cell repertoires in COVID-19. Profiled with immunoSEQ multiplex PCR; TCRdb holds only in-frame clones, not every one. The profile shows a few hundred thousand clones, 75% to 90% of them singletons. The sequencing sample was made of PBMCs or T cells enriched from blood (not recorded which). These receptor sequences come from a woman aged 50 to 60 who had recovered from COVID-19.

CDR3 nucleotides: TGTGCCAGCAGCCTGCAGGGCCCGAACACTGAAGCTTTCTTT. Translation: CASSLQGPNTEAFF. The chain employs TRBV7-2 and TRBJ1-1; D might be TRBD1 (5 bases). The V end lost 5 bases, the J end lost 1 base, and 11 bases lay between the germline ends. This CDR3 has 14 amino acids. The V gene's germline CDR1 is SGHTA and CDR2 FQGNSA.

This chain connects TRBV5-6 to TRBJ1-3; possible D gene TRBD1, 6 bases. V was shortened by 0 bases and J by 3 bases, with 16 bases between the two germline ends. The CDR3 contains 17 residues. CDR1 is SGHDT and CDR2 is YYEEEE in the germline V gene. The CDR3 bases are TGTGCCAGCAGCTTGGACCAGGGGCTTCTGGGTGGAAACACCATATATTTT. It specifies CASSLDQGLLGGNTIYF.

This chain links TRBV7-8 with TRBJ1-4, with D possibly TRBD1 on 6 matching bases. Germline V lookup: CDR1 SGHVS, CDR2 FQNEAQ. The ends were cut back, 2 bases at V and 0 bases at J, with 16 bases in the middle. This CDR3 region has 18 residues. CDR3 loop: CASSLTGQGLATNEKLFF. The CDR3 region has the DNA TGTGCCAGCAGCTTAACGGGACAAGGGCTTGCAACTAATGAAAAACTGTTTTTT.

The chain combines TRBV4-2 with TRBJ1-2; tentatively, D is TRBD1 (6 bases). Trimming cost V 0 bases and J 8 bases, with 16 bases left between them. The length of the CDR3 is 15 residues. CDR1 and CDR2 (germline): LGHNA, YNFKEQ. The CDR3 DNA follows: TGTGCCAGCAGCCAAGACGGGGGGCCCATGGGGGGCTACACCTTC. Its translation: CASSQDGGPMGGYTF.

The gene calls are TRBV7-9 and TRBJ2-7; D gene ambiguous. Trimming removed 5 bases at V and 5 bases at J, with 16 bases between. Germline CDR1 is SEHNR and CDR2 is FQNEAQ (reference sequence). This CDR3 has 14 amino acids. CDR3: CASSLVTSFDEQYF. The CDR3 region has the DNA TGTGCCAGCAGCCTGGTCACAAGTTTCGACGAGCAGTACTTC.

This chain links TRBV5-6 with TRBJ1-3; TRBD1 agrees at 9 bases. The trim removed 1 base at V and 2 bases at J, leaving 7 bases unmatched. Germline CDR1 SGHDT, CDR2 YYEEEE. CDR3 length: 17 residues. The CDR3 nucleotides read TGTGCCAGCAGCTTGACGGTCAGGACAGGGGCTGGAAACACCATATATTTT. Translated, it gives CASSLTVRTGAGNTIYF.

The chain couples TRBV5-1 to TRBJ2-1; 8 positions match TRBD2. The CDR3 totals 13 residues. The germline CDR1 and CDR2 sequences are SGHRS and YFSETQ. V shed 4 bases and J 6 bases; nucleotides not matched to a gene: 3. The CDR3, as DNA: TGCGCCAGCAGCACCGGGGGGGGCAATGAGCAGTTCTTC. It codes for CASSTGGGNEQFF.

The V call is TRBV6-2 or TRBV6-3, the J call TRBJ2-6, with D perhaps matching TRBD1 (5 bases). The CDR3 is 18 amino acids. V was clipped by 5 bases and J by 0 bases, with 17 bases between them. Germline V gene lookup returns CDR1 MNHEY and CDR2 SVGEGT. This CDR3 reads CASSPYPVQDSGANVLTF. The CDR3, as DNA: TGTGCCAGCAGTCCCTATCCGGTACAGGACTCTGGGGCCAACGTCCTGACTTTC.

The chain combines TRBV25-1 with TRBJ2-3, with 12 bases fitting TRBD2. The CDR3 loop spans 15 amino acids. J was trimmed by 8 bases and V by 4 bases; bases with no gene match: 7. Germline loops: CDR1 MGHDK, CDR2 SYGVNS. CDR3 nucleotides: TGTGCCAGCAGTGGCCTAGCGGGAGGGCCGGGTACGCAGTATTTT. Translating gives CASSGLAGGPGTQYF.

The chain carries TRBV5-1 and TRBJ2-1, with 11 positions matching TRBD2. The CDR3 is 15 amino acids. V trimming: 4 bases; J trimming: 6 bases; junction bases outside the gene matches: 6. Looked up from germline, CDR1 is SGHRS and CDR2 is YFSETQ. The CDR3 sequence: CASSAPGLAVNEQFF. DNA of the CDR3: TGCGCCAGCAGCGCTCCGGGACTAGCGGTCAATGAGCAGTTCTTC.

This chain joins TRBV6-2 or TRBV6-3 and TRBJ1-4; no clear D gene. The CDR3 contains 14 residues. The V end was cut by 4 bases, the J end by 7 bases, with 13 bases between. Germline V CDR1 and CDR2: MNHEY, SVGEGT. CDR3 DNA sequence: TGTGCCAGCAGTTCTTCAGGCCCAGGTGAAAAACTGTTTTTT. It encodes CASSSSGPGEKLFF.

In this sample, this clone turned up a few times. The CDR3 is CASSSGQIYNSPLHF. Here the CDR3 DNA reads TGTGCCAGCAGCTCAGGCCAAATTTATAATTCACCCCTCCACTTT. The chain carries TRBV7-9 and TRBJ1-6; D call uncertain. Germline loops: CDR1 SEHNR, CDR2 FQNEAQ (reference sequence). This CDR3 comprises 15 residues. Trimming pared 4 bases from V and 4 bases from J, leaving 11 bases between.

This clone appeared a few times. This chain uses TRBV7-6 with TRBJ2-1, with TRBD2 matching over 9 bases. The CDR3 length is 17 residues. From germline, CDR1 is SGHVS and CDR2 FNYEAQ. V shed 2 bases, J shed 3 bases, and the junction held 8 bases outside the gene matches. The CDR3 DNA reads TGTGCCAGCAGCTTAAGACTAGCGGACTCCATCTACAATGAGCAGTTCTTC. Its protein is CASSLRLADSIYNEQFF.

V and J are TRBV5-4 and TRBJ2-7; TRBD1 agrees at 7 bases. CDR1 is SGHNT and CDR2 is YYREEE in the germline V gene (reference sequence). Unmatched junction bases numbered 4, after V lost 4 bases and J lost 0 bases. CDR3 length: 14 residues. CDR3 DNA sequence: TGTGCCAGCAGCCCTAGGGACAGCTCCTACGAGCAGTACTTC. Translating it yields CASSPRDSSYEQYF.

This chain connects TRBV3-1 (or the pseudogene TRBV3-2) to TRBJ1-6; D uncertain. Germline V gene sequence: CDR1 LGHDT, CDR2 YNNKEL (reference sequence). V was trimmed by 1 base and J by 10 bases, leaving 5 bases between them. The length of the CDR3 is 12 residues. This CDR3 reads CASSQVSSPLHF. CDR3 bases: TGTGCCAGCAGCCAAGTTTCATCACCCCTCCACTTT.

The chain recombines TRBV4-3 with TRBJ2-1; D is uncertain. Germline CDR1 and CDR2: LGHNA and YSLEER. The CDR3 contains 16 residues. Trimming cost V 3 bases and J 1 base, with 13 bases left between them. The CDR3 loop reads CASSHWNSGSYNEQFF. The CDR3 nucleotides are TGCGCCAGCAGCCATTGGAACTCAGGATCCTACAATGAGCAGTTCTTC.

This chain uses TRBV7-2 with TRBJ1-4; a possible D gene is TRBD1 (5 bases). CDR3 size: 12 residues. Germline CDR1 reads SGHTA; CDR2 reads FQGNSA. With 5 bases removed from V and 9 bases from J, the gap between germline ends came to 10 bases. The CDR3 coding sequence is TGTGCCAGCAGCGGATCAGGGAAAAAACTGTTTTTT. It specifies CASSGSGKKLFF.